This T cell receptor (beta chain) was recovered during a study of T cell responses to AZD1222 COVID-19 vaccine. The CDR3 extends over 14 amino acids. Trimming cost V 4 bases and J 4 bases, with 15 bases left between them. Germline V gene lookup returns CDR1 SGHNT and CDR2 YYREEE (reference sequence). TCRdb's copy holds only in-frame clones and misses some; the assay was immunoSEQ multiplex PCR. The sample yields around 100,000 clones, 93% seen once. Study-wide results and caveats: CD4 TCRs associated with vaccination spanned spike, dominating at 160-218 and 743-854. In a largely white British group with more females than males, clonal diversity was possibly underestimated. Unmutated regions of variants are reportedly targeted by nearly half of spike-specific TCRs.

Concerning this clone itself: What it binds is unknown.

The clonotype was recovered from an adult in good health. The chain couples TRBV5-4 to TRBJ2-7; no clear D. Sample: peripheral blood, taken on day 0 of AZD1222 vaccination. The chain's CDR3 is CASSPRWDLYEQYF. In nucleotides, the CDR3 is TGTGCCAGCAGCCCCCGGTGGGATCTTTACGAGCAGTACTTC. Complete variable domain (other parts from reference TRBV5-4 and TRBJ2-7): ETGVTQSPTHLIKTRGQQVTLRCSSQSGHNTVSWYQQALGQGPQFIFQYYREEENGRGNFPPRFSGLQFPNYSSELNVNALELDDSALYLCASSPRWDLYEQYFGPGTRLTVT.